This T cell receptor beta chain was sequenced during a study of OX40 agonist ivuxolimab in advanced cancers. Turning to the study itself: Cancers in dose escalation were hepatocellular, melanoma, renal cell and head and neck. Patients were roughly 81% male with ages roughly 23 to 79, mean 60. Notes on the study in general: On average, CD8+ T cells had more expanded clones than CD4+.

Germline V gene sequence: CDR1 LGHNA, CDR2 YNFKEQ. There are 17 residues in the CDR3. Trimming pared 0 bases from V and 2 bases from J, leaving 16 bases between. This clone is a singleton in its sample. The antigen is undetermined. Blood samples were obtained at baseline, cycle 4 day 1, and cycle 7 day 1. Repertoires were generated with immunoSEQ multiplex PCR, while TCRdb's copy carries only in-frame clones and drops some. Of some 70,000 clones in the sample, about four fifths were seen once. The chain uses TRBV4-2 and TRBJ1-2; D perhaps matches TRBD1 (6 bases). Sequenced here: CD4+ or CD8+ T cells sorted from blood, sampled in a trial of the OX40 agonist ivuxolimab. This clonotype was obtained from an adult with an advanced solid tumor such as melanoma, head and neck, liver or kidney cancer. In DNA, the CDR3 is TGTGCCAGCAGCCAAGAACCGGGCAGGGGATCCAACTATGGCTACACCTTC. It translates to CASSQEPGRGSNYGYTF.